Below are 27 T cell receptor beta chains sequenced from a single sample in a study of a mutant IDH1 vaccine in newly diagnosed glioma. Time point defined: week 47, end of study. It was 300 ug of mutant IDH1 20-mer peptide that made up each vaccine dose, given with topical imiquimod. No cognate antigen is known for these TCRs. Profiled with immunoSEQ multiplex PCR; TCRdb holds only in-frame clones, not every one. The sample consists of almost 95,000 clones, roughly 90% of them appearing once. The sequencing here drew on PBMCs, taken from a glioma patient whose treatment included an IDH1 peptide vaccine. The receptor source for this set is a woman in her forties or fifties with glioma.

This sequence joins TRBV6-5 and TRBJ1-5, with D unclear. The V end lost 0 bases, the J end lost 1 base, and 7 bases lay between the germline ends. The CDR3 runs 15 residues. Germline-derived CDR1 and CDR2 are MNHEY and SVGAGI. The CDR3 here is CASSYSGSSNQPQHF. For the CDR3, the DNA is TGTGCCAGCAGTTACTCAGGGTCGAGCAATCAGCCCCAGCATTTT.

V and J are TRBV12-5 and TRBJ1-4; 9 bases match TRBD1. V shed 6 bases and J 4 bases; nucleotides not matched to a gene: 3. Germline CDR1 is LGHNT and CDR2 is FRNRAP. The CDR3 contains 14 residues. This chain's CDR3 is CASGRTGVNEKLFF. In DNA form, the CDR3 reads TGTGCTAGTGGCCGGACAGGGGTTAATGAAAAACTGTTTTTT.

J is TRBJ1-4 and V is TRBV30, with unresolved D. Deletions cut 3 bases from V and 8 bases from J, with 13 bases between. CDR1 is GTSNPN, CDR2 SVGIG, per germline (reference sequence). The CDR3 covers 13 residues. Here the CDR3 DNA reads TGTGCCTGGAGCGACGGCTCGTACGAAAAACTGTTTTTT. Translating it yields CAWSDGSYEKLFF.

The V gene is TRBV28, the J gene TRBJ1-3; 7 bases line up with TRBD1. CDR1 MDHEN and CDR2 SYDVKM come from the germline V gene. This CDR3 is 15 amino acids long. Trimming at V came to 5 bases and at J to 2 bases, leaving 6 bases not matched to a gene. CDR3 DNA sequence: TGTGCCAGCAGTACGAACAGGGGACCTGGAAACACCATATATTTT. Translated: CASSTNRGPGNTIYF.

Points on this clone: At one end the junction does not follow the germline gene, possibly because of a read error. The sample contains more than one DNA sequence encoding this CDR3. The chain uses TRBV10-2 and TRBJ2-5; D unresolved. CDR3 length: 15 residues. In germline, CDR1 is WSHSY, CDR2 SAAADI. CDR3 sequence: CASSESRGWQETQYF. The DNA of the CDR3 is TGTGCCAGCAGTGAGTCGAGAGGCTGGCAAGAGACCCAGTACTTC.

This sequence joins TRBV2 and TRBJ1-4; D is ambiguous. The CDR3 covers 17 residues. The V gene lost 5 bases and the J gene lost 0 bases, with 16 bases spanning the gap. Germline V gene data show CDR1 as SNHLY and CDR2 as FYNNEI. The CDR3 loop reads CASSSSLNSATNEKLFF. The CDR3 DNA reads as TGTGCCAGCAGTTCGAGTCTGAACTCCGCAACTAATGAAAAACTGTTTTTT.

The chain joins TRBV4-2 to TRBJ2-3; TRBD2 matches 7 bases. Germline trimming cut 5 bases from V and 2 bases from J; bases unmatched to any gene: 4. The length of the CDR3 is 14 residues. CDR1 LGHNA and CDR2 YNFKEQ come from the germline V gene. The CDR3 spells CASSTLADTDTQYF. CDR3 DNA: TGTGCCAGCAGCACGCTAGCGGACACAGATACGCAGTATTTT.

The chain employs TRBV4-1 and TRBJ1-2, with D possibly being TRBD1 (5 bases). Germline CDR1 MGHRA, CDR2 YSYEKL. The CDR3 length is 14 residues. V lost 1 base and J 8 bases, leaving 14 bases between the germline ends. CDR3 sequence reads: CASSQGSGLYGYTF. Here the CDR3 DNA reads TGCGCCAGCAGCCAAGGATCAGGGTTATACGGCTACACCTTC.

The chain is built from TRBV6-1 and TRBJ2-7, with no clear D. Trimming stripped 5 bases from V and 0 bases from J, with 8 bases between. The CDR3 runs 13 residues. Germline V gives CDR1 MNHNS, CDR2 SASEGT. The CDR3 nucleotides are TGTGCCAGCAGTATGACATACTCCTACGAGCAGTACTTC. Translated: CASSMTYSYEQYF.

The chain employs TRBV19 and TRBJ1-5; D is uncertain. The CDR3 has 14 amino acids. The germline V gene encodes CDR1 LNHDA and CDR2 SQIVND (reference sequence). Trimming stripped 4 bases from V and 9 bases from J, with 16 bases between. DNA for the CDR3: TGTGCCAGTAGTACGACCATACAATCATCGCCCCAGCATTTT. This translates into CASSTTIQSSPQHF.

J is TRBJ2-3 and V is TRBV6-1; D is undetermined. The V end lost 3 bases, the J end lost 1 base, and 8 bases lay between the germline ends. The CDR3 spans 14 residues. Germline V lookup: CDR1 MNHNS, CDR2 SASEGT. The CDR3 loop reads CASSEFRGTDTQYF. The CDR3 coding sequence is TGTGCCAGCAGTGAGTTTCGGGGCACAGATACGCAGTATTTT.

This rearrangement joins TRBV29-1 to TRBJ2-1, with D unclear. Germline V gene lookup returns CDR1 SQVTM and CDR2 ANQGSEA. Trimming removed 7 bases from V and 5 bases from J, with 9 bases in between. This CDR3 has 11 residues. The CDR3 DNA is TGCAGCGCGGACGAAAACAATGAGCAGTTCTTC. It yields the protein CSADENNEQFF.

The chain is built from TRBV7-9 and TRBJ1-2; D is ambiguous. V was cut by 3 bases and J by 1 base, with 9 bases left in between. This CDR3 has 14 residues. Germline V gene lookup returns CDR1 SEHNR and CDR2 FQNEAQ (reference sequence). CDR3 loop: CASSLGYSNYGYTF. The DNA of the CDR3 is TGTGCCAGCAGCTTGGGCTACAGTAACTATGGCTACACCTTC.

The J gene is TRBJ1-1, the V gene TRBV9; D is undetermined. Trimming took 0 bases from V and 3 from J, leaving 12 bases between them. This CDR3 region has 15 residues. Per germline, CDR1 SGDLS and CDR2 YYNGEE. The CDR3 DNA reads TGTGCCAGCAGCGTAGGACACCTCGTAGACACTGAAGCTTTCTTT. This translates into CASSVGHLVDTEAFF.

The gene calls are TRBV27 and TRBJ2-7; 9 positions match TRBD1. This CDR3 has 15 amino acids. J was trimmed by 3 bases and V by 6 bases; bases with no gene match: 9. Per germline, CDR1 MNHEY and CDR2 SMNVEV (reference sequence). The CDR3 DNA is TGTGCCAGCAGCCCACAACCGGGACAGGGCTACGAGCAGTACTTC. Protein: CASSPQPGQGYEQYF.

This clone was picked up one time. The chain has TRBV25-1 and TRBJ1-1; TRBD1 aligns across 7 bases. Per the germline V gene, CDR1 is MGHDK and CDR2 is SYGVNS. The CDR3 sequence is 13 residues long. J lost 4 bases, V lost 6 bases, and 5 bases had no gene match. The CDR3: CASSRGGRTEAFF. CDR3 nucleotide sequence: TGTGCCAGCAGCAGGGGGGGTCGCACTGAAGCTTTCTTT. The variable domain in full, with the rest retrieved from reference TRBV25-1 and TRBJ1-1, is EADIYQTPRYLVIGTGKKITLECSQTMGHDKMYWYQQDPGMELHLIHYSYGVNSTEKGDLSSESTVSRIRTEHFPLTLESARPSHTSQYLCASSRGGRTEAFFGQGTRLTVV.

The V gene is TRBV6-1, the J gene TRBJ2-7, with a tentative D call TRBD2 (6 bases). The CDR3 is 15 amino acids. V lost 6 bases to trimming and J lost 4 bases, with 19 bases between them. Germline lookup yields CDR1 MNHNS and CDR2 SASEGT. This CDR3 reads CASRHSRGLGYEQYF. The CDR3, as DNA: TGTGCCAGCAGACACAGTCGGGGGTTGGGGTACGAGCAGTACTTC.

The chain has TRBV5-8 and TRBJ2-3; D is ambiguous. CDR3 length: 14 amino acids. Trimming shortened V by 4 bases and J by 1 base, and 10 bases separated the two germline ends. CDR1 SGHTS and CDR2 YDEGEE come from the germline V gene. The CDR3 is CASSRAHRTDTQYF. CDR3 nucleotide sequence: TGTGCCAGCAGCCGGGCTCACCGCACAGATACGCAGTATTTT. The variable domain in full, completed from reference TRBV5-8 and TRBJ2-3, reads EAGVTQSPTHLIKTRGQQATLRCSPISGHTSVYWYQQALGLGLQFLLWYDEGEERNRGNFPPRFSGRQFPNYSSELNVNALELEDSALYLCASSRAHRTDTQYFGPGTRLTVL.

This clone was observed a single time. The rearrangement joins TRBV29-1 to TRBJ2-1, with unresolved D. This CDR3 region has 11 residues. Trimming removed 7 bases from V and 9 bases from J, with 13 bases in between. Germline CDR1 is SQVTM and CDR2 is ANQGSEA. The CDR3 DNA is TGCAGCGCCATCGCGGAGTTTGAGCAGTTCTTC. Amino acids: CSAIAEFEQFF.

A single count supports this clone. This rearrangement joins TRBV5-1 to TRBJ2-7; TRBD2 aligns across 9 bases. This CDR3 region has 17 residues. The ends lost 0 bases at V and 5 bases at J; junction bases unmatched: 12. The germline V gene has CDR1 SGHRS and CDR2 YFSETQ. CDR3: CASSLDKFSGRSDEQYF. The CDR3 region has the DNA TGCGCCAGCAGCTTGGACAAGTTTAGCGGGAGATCGGACGAGCAGTACTTC.

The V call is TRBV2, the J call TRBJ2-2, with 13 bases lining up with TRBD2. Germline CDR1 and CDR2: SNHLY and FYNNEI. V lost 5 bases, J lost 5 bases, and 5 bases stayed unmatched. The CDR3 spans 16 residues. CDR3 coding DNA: TGTGCCAGCAGTATTACTAGCGGGAGGGGGACCGGGGAGCTGTTTTTT. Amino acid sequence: CASSITSGRGTGELFF.

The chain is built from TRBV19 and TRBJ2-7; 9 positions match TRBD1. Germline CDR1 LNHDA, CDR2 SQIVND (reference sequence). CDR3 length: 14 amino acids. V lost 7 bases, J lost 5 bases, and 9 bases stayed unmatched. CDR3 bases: TGTGCCAGTAACCAACCCGGACAGGGGAACGAGCAGTACTTC. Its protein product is CASNQPGQGNEQYF.

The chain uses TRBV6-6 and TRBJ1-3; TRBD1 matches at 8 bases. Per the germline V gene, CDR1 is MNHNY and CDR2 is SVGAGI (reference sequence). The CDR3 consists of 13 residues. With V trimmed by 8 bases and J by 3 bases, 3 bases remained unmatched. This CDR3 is CASARGLGNTIYF. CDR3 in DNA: TGTGCCAGCGCCAGGGGGCTTGGAAACACCATATATTTT.

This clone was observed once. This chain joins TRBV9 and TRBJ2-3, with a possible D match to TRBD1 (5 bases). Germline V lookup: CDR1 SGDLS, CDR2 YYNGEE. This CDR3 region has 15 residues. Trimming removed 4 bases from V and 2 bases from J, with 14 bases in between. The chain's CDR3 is CASSIREGLTDTQYF. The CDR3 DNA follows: TGTGCCAGCAGCATCAGGGAAGGCCTCACAGATACGCAGTATTTT.

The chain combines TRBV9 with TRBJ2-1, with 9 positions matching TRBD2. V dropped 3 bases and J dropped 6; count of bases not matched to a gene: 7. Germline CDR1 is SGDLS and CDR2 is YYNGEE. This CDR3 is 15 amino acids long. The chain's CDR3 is CASSASGVVGNEQFF. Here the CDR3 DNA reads TGTGCCAGCAGCGCTAGCGGGGTGGTCGGCAATGAGCAGTTCTTC.

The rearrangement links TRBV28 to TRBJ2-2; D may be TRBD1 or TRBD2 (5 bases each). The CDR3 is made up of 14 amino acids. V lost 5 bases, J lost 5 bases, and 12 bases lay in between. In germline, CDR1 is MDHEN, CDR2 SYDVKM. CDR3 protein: CASSPTGRTGELFF. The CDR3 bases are TGTGCCAGCAGTCCAACGGGACGGACCGGGGAGCTGTTTTTT. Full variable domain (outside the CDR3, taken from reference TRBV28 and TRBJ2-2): DVKVTQSSRYLVKRTGEKVFLECVQDMDHENMFWYRQDPGLGLRLIYFSYDVKMKEKGDIPEGYSVSREKKERFSLILESASTNQTSMYLCASSPTGRTGELFFGEGSRLTVL.

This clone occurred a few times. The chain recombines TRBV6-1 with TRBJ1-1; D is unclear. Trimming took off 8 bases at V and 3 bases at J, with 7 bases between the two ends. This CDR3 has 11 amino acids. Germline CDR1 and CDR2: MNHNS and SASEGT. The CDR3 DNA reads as TGTGCCAGCGGCTACGACACTGAAGCTTTCTTT. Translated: CASGYDTEAFF.